This TCR beta chain appears in the sequencing data of a study of blood T cell repertoires in COVID-19. Study overall: Samples came from the United States, Italy and Spain, spanning acute and convalescent COVID-19.

Germline CDR1 and CDR2: SGHTA and FQGTGA. Trimming stripped 5 bases from V and 2 bases from J, with 18 bases between. The CDR3 runs 16 residues. Sequenced by immunoSEQ multiplex PCR; TCRdb stores in-frame clones only, minus some. The data hold a few hundred thousand clones, with approximately 85% observed a single time. Which cohort a participant joined came from the clinical history participants gave. Sequencing was performed on PBMCs or T cells enriched from blood (not recorded which). The source of this sequence is a young man who had recovered from COVID-19. J is TRBJ2-5 and V is TRBV7-3, with a possible D match to TRBD2 (7 bases). In DNA, the CDR3 is TGTGCCAGCAGCCCCTCAGCGGGACAAAATCAAGAGACCCAGTACTTC. It translates to CASSPSAGQNQETQYF. The whole variable domain, remainder taken from reference TRBV7-3 and TRBJ2-5, is GAGVSQTPSNKVTEKGKYVELRCDPISGHTALYWYRQSLGQGPEFLIYFQGTGAADDSGLPNDRFFAVRPEGSVSTLKIQRTERGDSAVYLCASSPSAGQNQETQYFGPGTRLLVL.